This entry lists 4 T cell receptor beta chains sequenced from one sample in a study of beta chain features in type 1 diabetes. The sequenced template was cDNA made from the entire isolated RNA. Data came from immunoSEQ multiplex PCR; TCRdb stores just in-frame clones and leaves some out. The sample records under 300,000 clones, around 26% being singletons. Sequences were obtained from central memory CD4+ T cells from blood. These receptors were obtained from a man younger than 40 in good health.

This clone occurred a few times. At one boundary the junction diverges from the germline segment, which might be a read error. The J gene is TRBJ1-2, the V gene TRBV20-1; D unclear. The CDR3 runs 11 residues. Looked up from germline, CDR1 is DFQATT and CDR2 is SNEGSKA (reference sequence). The CDR3 nucleotides are TGCAGTGCTAGAGACAGCTATGACTACACCTTC. Amino acids: CSARDSYDYTF.

V is TRBV5-1 and J is TRBJ1-1; 7 bases match TRBD1. The CDR3 length is 14 residues. Germline CDR1 SGHRS, CDR2 YFSETQ. V lost 4 bases, J lost 4 bases, and 7 bases stayed unmatched. The CDR3 sequence is CASSRTGGSTEAFF. CDR3 nucleotides: TGCGCCAGCAGCCGGACAGGCGGGAGCACTGAAGCTTTCTTT.

This clone was recorded at least ten times. The chain carries TRBV29-1 and TRBJ2-2, with D hard to call. CDR3 length: 12 residues. The germline V gene has CDR1 SQVTM and CDR2 ANQGSEA. V was clipped by 7 bases and J by 3 bases, with 9 bases between them. CDR3: CSGWVHTGELFF. The CDR3 DNA sequence: TGCAGCGGGTGGGTTCACACCGGGGAGCTGTTTTTT.

This clone was observed a few times. The chain links TRBV15 to TRBJ2-7, with a tentative D call TRBD1 (5 bases). The germline CDR1 and CDR2 sequences are LNHNV and YYDKDF (reference sequence). This CDR3 is 12 amino acids long. V was pared by 1 base and J by 6 bases, with 7 bases between. The CDR3 sequence: CATSRAGFEQYF. The CDR3 bases are TGTGCCACCAGCAGAGCAGGGTTCGAGCAGTACTTC.